Here is one TCR beta chain with its context. The antigen it binds to is not known. The record has no base qualities; no much larger clone is one base away. PBMCs were isolated by Ficoll-Paque density gradient centrifugation. The sample belongs to a study of T-cell memory formation after mild COVID-19 (dated by TCRdb to the early 2020s). Regarding the complete study: Most TCR sequence clusters were specific to one of the two donors. Two young, previously healthy adult volunteers made up the cohort, one male and one female. In a couple of donors, T-cell clones that expanded and contracted after mild COVID-19 were tracked by sequencing TCRalpha and TCRbeta repertoires over time.

This sample was sequenced with an Illumina NovaSeq 6000. Using 5'RACE with constant-segment primers, TCRalpha and TCRbeta cDNA libraries were constructed, with sample barcodes and unique molecular identifiers added in the process. RNA was extracted from every sample with Trizol reagent. The libraries were amplified in two PCR steps, and the second step added a second sample barcode and Illumina TruSeq adapters. Sequencing of the libraries was done on an Illumina NovaSeq, producing 2 x 150 bp paired-end reads. The published analysis was carried out like this. Reads were demultiplexed and collapsed into UMI-guided consensus sequences with migec v1.2.7. Using mixcr v2.1.11, the UMI consensuses were aligned to TRA and TRB V and J templates and assembled into clonotypes. Expanded or contracted clonotypes were those called significant by both edgeR and NoisET, with noise models trained on biological replicates. edgeR calls used a false discovery rate-adjusted p below 0.01 and a log2 fold-change threshold of 1. As an exploratory analysis of dynamics, PCA with hierarchical clustering was applied to max-normalized trajectories of the 1000 most abundant clonotypes. Separately sequenced CD4+ and CD8+ repertoires were used to assign a CD4 or CD8 phenotype to each responding clone. TCRdb took the public reads, trimmed them with fastp at Q25, ran MiXCR for clone calling and kept in-frame beta chains. A single entry per CDR3 protein holds the most common genes and DNA from its merged rows. TCRdb, rather than the study authors, made the V and J calls. The sample records approximately 500,000 distinct CDR3 sequences, roughly 25% of which are singletons. The ten top clones hold 9.5% to 15% of the sample.

Results the study describes overall, beyond this receptor: Contracting CD4+ clones were located mainly in the CM and EM memory subsets, whereas CD8+ clones were found to be enriched in EMRA. SARS-CoV-2 specificity was not confirmed for the second-wave clones peaking on day 37. Only a couple of mild cases were covered in the study, and larger cohorts including severe cases with pre-infection samples were considered necessary. Some responding clones were detected in pre-infection memory, suggesting pre-existing cross-reactive memory T cells joined the SARS-CoV-2 response. Clones that contracted from day 15 to 85 showed balanced CD4/CD8 phenotypes, whereas a second wave of clones that expanded from day 15 to 37 leaned towards CD4+.

The junction shows trimming of 2 bases on V and 3 bases on J, plus 13 bases between the germline ends. Measured from the cysteine to the phenylalanine, the CDR3 is 15 residues long. Kept here is only the CDR3 DNA, which spans 45 bases and is read in frame from base 1. In the germline V gene (reference sequence), CDR1 corresponds to SEHNR and CDR2 to FQNEAQ. In this chain, TRBV7-9 is recombined with TRBJ1-2, with TRBD1 as a weak D call on 6 bases. The receptor's source is an adult woman who had mild COVID-19 (a few samples of this study predate the infection). The sample titles of this study are shuffled in the database, so cell type and time point are left out; the donor was told from shared clones. Sequencing input: PBMCs or a T cell subset sorted from them (not recorded which). The nucleotide sequence reads TGTGCCAGCAGCTTATCTTCAGGGGCTGACTATGGCTACACCTTC. The translation is CASSLSSGADYGYTF.